This TCR beta chain was retrieved from a study of cytomegalovirus exposure and HLA in healthy donors. This PCR relied on a set of 60 Vbeta primers and 13 Jbeta primers. The repertoire was sequenced with immunoSEQ multiplex PCR; TCRdb's copy has only in-frame clones and lacks some. Among 120,000 or so clones listed, over 70% were seen once. CDR1 and CDR2 from the germline V gene are MNHEY and SMNVEV (reference sequence). V lost 3 bases and J lost 8; bases outside the gene matches: 4. This CDR3 is 13 amino acids long. Sequencing was performed on PBMCs. The receptor was isolated from a man aged 18-30 years in good health and CMV-seropositive. The chain employs TRBV27 and TRBJ2-1, with 7 bases that match TRBD2. CDR3 coding DNA: TGTGCCAGCAGTTTCGTTCTAGCGGATGAGCAGTTCTTC. Translation: CASSFVLADEQFF.